The TCR beta chain described here comes from a study of persistence of HIV-infected CD4 T cells. Study conclusions and caveats: Antigen-responding cells were enriched for degenerate expanded CDR3beta sequences.

Nonspecific anti-CD3/anti-CD28 bead stimulation represents the broad CD4+ T cell repertoire. Sorting of responding CD4+ T cells relied on upregulated CD40 ligand together with CD69. The sample holds one count of this clone. The antigen is undetermined. V was clipped by 5 bases and J by 3 bases; unmatched bases: 11. CDR1 is LNHDA and CDR2 is SQIVND in the germline V gene (reference sequence). This CDR3 has 18 residues. The libraries were made with immunoSEQ version 4 in survey mode. Clones were read by immunoSEQ multiplex PCR, and TCRdb kept only the in-frame ones, dropping some. Among more than 35,000 clones listed, roughly 86% were seen once.

Sequencing used CD4+ T cells sorted from PBMCs after roughly 17-hour stimulation, obtained from a patient who received antiretroviral therapy. The TCR comes from an adult man with HIV who was CMV-seropositive. V gene TRBV19 combines with J gene TRBJ2-1; 12 bases map to TRBD2. In DNA, the CDR3 is TGTGCCAGTAGTCTGCATCTAGCGGGAGGGAGTCTCTACAATGAGCAGTTCTTC. Translating gives CASSLHLAGGSLYNEQFF.